This entry lists 16 T cell receptor beta chains sequenced from one sample in a study of CD8+CD57+ T cells in acquired aplastic anemia. Genomic DNA provided the template from which TCR beta VDJ and CDR3 profiles were obtained. TCRdb reprocessed the reads via MiXCR and lists one record per CDR3 protein. The sample includes approximately 300,000 distinct CDR3 sequences, about three fifths of them seen just once. It was patients with CD8+CD57+ cell expansion by flow cytometry who were chosen for sequencing. Sequencing used sorted CD4+, CD8+, or CD8+CD57+ T cells (not recorded which) from PBMCs. The receptors stem from a human donor with aplastic anemia.

Points on this clonotype: No conserved phenylalanine or tryptophan is present at the end of the CDR3, so a read error is the likely explanation. This chain uses TRBV19 with TRBJ2-7; unclear D gene. CDR3 length equals 15 residues. Germline CDR1 is LNHDA and CDR2 is SQIVND (reference sequence). V shed 4 bases and J shed 3 bases, with 16 bases lying between them. CDR3 DNA sequence: TGTGCCAGTAGTACCGAGGCGTCCCTGAACTACGAGCAGTACCTC. Translated: CASSTEASLNYEQYL.

The chain has TRBV20-1 and TRBJ1-6; TRBD1 agrees at 7 bases. The CDR3 totals 14 residues. Germline trimming cut 5 bases from V and 7 bases from J; bases unmatched to any gene: 8. The germline V gene encodes CDR1 DFQATT and CDR2 SNEGSKA (reference sequence). The CDR3 sequence is CSAFIQGYNSPLHF. CDR3 in DNA: TGCAGTGCTTTTATACAGGGGTACAATTCACCCCTCCACTTT.

This clonotype has a count of ten or more. V and J are TRBV28 and TRBJ2-7; D perhaps matches TRBD1 (6 bases). Trimming pared 5 bases from V and 2 bases from J, leaving 13 bases between. This CDR3 contains 14 residues. The germline V gene has CDR1 MDHEN and CDR2 SYDVKM. CDR3 region: CASSSDRLPYEQYF. For the CDR3, the DNA is TGTGCCAGCAGTAGTGACAGGCTCCCCTACGAGCAGTACTTC.

This sequence joins TRBV10-3 and TRBJ2-3, with 8 bases matching TRBD2. V lost 4 bases to trimming and J lost 4 bases; unmatched junction nucleotides: 1. Germline CDR1 reads ENHRY; CDR2 reads SYGVKD. This CDR3 is built from 13 residues. The chain's CDR3 is CAISAGLADTQYF. DNA for the CDR3: TGTGCCATCAGTGCGGGACTAGCAGATACGCAGTATTTT.

The chain joins TRBV24-1 to TRBJ2-1, with unresolved D. The CDR3 loop spans 14 amino acids. Trimming cost V 4 bases and J 4 bases, with 10 bases left between them. Germline CDR1 is KGHDR and CDR2 is SFDVKD. In DNA form, the CDR3 reads TGTGCCACCAGTGAGGGTGTTCGGTACAATGAGCAGTTCTTC. Translating gives CATSEGVRYNEQFF.

The CDR3 spells CASSAPDRGGYTIYF. DNA of the CDR3: TGTGCCAGCAGTGCCCCAGATAGGGGTGGCTACACCATATATTTT. The rearrangement joins TRBV25-1 to TRBJ1-3, with TRBD1 as a possible D gene (5 bases). The V and J ends lost 4 bases and 8 bases respectively, with 18 bases between them. Germline V lookup: CDR1 MGHDK, CDR2 SYGVNS. The CDR3 length is 15 residues.

The chain links TRBV12-3 or TRBV12-4 to TRBJ1-2; no firm D call. V lost 4 bases and J lost 4, with 13 bases in between. This CDR3 is 14 amino acids long. The CDR3 here is CASSYNEGSYGYTF. CDR3 bases: TGTGCCAGCAGTTACAACGAGGGAAGCTATGGCTACACCTTC.

The CDR3 is CASSVGGAASYEQYF. Written as DNA, the CDR3 is TGTGCCAGCAGCGTAGGCGGGGCTGCGTCCTACGAGCAGTACTTC. The chain links TRBV9 to TRBJ2-7; D is possibly TRBD2 (6 bases). The CDR3 totals 15 residues. Trimming took 0 bases from V and 1 from J, leaving 11 bases between them. CDR1 SGDLS and CDR2 YYNGEE come from the germline V gene.

Of note for this clonotype: Its ends do not fully match the called genes, so a read error is possible. The rearrangement uses TRBV6-4 and TRBJ2-7, with D uncertain. The CDR3 extends over 14 amino acids. Germline CDR1 is MRHNA and CDR2 is SNTAGT. The CDR3 sequence: CASIPLGPTYEQYF. The CDR3 DNA reads as TGCGCCAGCATTCCTTTGGGTCCTACCTACGAGCAGTACTTC.

In this sample, this clonotype turned up many times. This chain joins TRBV7-9 and TRBJ1-2, with D perhaps TRBD1 (6 bases). Germline lookup yields CDR1 SEHNR and CDR2 FQNEAQ (reference sequence). Trimming pared 2 bases from V and 4 bases from J, leaving 11 bases between. This CDR3 is built from 14 residues. The CDR3 sequence: CASSLSTGSYGYTF. CDR3 coding DNA: TGTGCCAGCAGCTTATCAACAGGGAGCTATGGCTACACCTTC.

This clonotype was picked up many times. V is TRBV7-6 and J is TRBJ2-1, with 11 nucleotides matching TRBD2. The ends lost 5 bases at V and 7 bases at J; junction bases unmatched: 10. The CDR3 consists of 16 residues. Germline values: CDR1 SGHVS, CDR2 FNYEAQ. The CDR3 nucleotides are TGTGCCAGCAGCCCCTATAGCGGGGGGGCCGTGAATGAGCAGTTCTTC. This translates into CASSPYSGGAVNEQFF.

This clonotype was detected ten times or more. The chain combines TRBV2 with TRBJ1-1; 7 bases line up with TRBD1. The V gene's germline CDR1 is SNHLY and CDR2 FYNNEI. The V gene end was trimmed by 6 bases and the J gene end by 5 bases; junction bases not matched to a gene: 0. CDR3 length: 11 amino acids. The CDR3 region has the DNA TGTGCCAGCAGACAGGGGACTGAAGCTTTCTTT. Translated, it gives CASRQGTEAFF.

The gene calls are TRBV24-1 and TRBJ2-2; D perhaps matches TRBD1 (5 bases). Trimming removed 6 bases at V and 3 bases at J, with 7 bases between. Per germline, CDR1 KGHDR and CDR2 SFDVKD. The CDR3 contains 13 residues. CDR3 bases: TGTGCCACCAGTTCACAGGACACCGGGGAGCTGTTTTTT. It codes for CATSSQDTGELFF.

This clonotype turned up a few times. The CDR3 bases are TGCAGCGTTGACCCAGGGGGAGGAAACACCATATATTTT. Translated, it gives CSVDPGGGNTIYF. The chain links TRBV29-1 to TRBJ1-3; 7 nucleotides agree with TRBD1. The CDR3 totals 13 residues. Trimming cost V 3 bases and J 4 bases; bases outside gene matches: 3. Germline loops: CDR1 SQVTM, CDR2 ANQGSEA.

Comments on this clonotype: Germline and junction disagree at one end, which may indicate a read error. The chain's CDR3 is CSARGLWGDTIF. CDR3 sequence (DNA): TGCAGTGCTAGAGGCCTCTGGGGGGACACCATCTTT. The J gene is TRBJ1-1, the V gene TRBV20-1; tentatively, D is TRBD1 (6 bases). The CDR3 sequence is 12 residues long. Germline V lookup: CDR1 DFQATT, CDR2 SNEGSKA (reference sequence).

CDR3: CSAGAGAGETEAFF. The CDR3 DNA follows: TGCAGTGCTGGAGCGGGTGCCGGGGAAACTGAAGCTTTCTTT. V and J are TRBV20-1 and TRBJ1-1; D remains ambiguous. Germline lookup yields CDR1 DFQATT and CDR2 SNEGSKA (reference sequence). The CDR3 extends over 14 amino acids. Between the trimmed V and J ends, which lost 5 bases and 5 bases, there was a span of 18 bases.